The rows below give T cell receptor beta chains drawn from one sample of a study of T-cell memory formation after mild COVID-19. One entry per CDR3 protein, called by TCRdb with MiXCR from the 5' RACE reads. The sample shows 550,000 to 700,000 distinct CDR3 sequences, 18% of them seen only once. Sequenced material: PBMCs or a T cell subset sorted from them (not recorded which). The receptors were sampled from an adult woman who had mild COVID-19 (a few samples of this study predate the infection). Cell type and time point are not known. The CDR3 runs from the conserved cysteine through the conserved F or W. D genes are given only for firm matches. Some rows mark clone size as missing; the rest say once, few, many or name a class of expanded clone.

abundance,j_gene,v_gene,d_gene,len,CDR3aa,CDR3nt
NA,TRBJ2-1,TRBV7-2,NA,16,CASSSRLGGGPSEQFF,TGTGCCAGCAGCTCCCGCTTAGGGGGAGGCCCGAGTGAGCAGTTCTTC
few,TRBJ1-1,TRBV12-3/TRBV12-4,NA,14,CASTSYTLNTEAFF,TGTGCCAGCACATCCTACACACTGAACACTGAAGCTTTCTTT
NA,TRBJ1-5,TRBV15,TRBD1,16,CATKDPKQGPGQPQHF,TGTGCCACCAAGGATCCGAAACAGGGGCCTGGTCAGCCCCAGCATTTT
NA,TRBJ2-6,TRBV7-9,TRBD2,18,CASSPSLAAVSGANVLTF,TGTGCCAGCAGCCCATCTCTAGCGGCTGTCTCTGGGGCCAACGTCCTGACTTTC
NA,TRBJ2-1,TRBV5-1,TRBD1,15,CASSSTGDGYNEQFF,TGCGCCAGCAGCTCTACAGGGGACGGTTACAATGAGCAGTTCTTC
NA,TRBJ1-2,TRBV20-1,TRBD1,12,CSVSGTGDGYTF,TGCAGTGTTTCGGGGACAGGGGACGGCTACACCTTC
NA,TRBJ2-7,TRBV4-3,NA,15,CASSQEDRGPNEQYF,TGCGCCAGCAGCCAAGAAGACCGGGGCCCCAACGAGCAGTACTTC
NA,TRBJ1-3,TRBV25-1,TRBD1,15,CASSATTGNGNTIYF,TGTGCCAGCAGTGCCACGACAGGGAACGGAAACACCATATATTTT
NA,TRBJ2-5,TRBV10-3,NA,14,CAISGGIGSETQYF,TGTGCCATCAGTGGAGGGATTGGGTCGGAGACCCAGTACTTC
many,TRBJ2-3,TRBV5-1,NA,14,CASSSGGAGDTQYF,TGCGCCAGCAGCTCCGGAGGTGCCGGAGATACGCAGTATTTT
NA,TRBJ2-5,TRBV12-3/TRBV12-4,TRBD2,15,CASSFLAGGLGTQYF,TGTGCCAGCAGCTTTCTAGCGGGAGGGCTCGGGACCCAGTACTTC
NA,TRBJ2-5,TRBV7-9,TRBD1,15,CASSLAGTGVGTQYF,TGTGCCAGCAGCTTAGCCGGGACAGGGGTCGGGACCCAGTACTTC
few,TRBJ1-5,TRBV20-1,NA,15,CSALIGTYPNQPQHF,TGCAGTGCTCTCATAGGGACATACCCCAATCAGCCCCAGCATTTT
few,TRBJ2-2,TRBV7-8,TRBD2,18,CASSSGGTSGGRTGELFF,TGTGCCAGCAGCTCCGGAGGGACTAGCGGAGGGAGGACCGGGGAGCTGTTTTTT